This TCR beta chain came from a study of T-cell reconstitution after alpha-beta-depleted transplantation in children. Germline loops: CDR1 SGHVS, CDR2 FQNEAQ. This CDR3 contains 17 residues. The ends were cut back, 2 bases at V and 1 base at J, with 17 bases in the middle. Unique molecular identifiers were used in preparing the TCRbeta library. TCRdb re-derived calls from the PCR reads in MiXCR, one entry per CDR3 protein. Among a few hundred thousand distinct CDR3 sequences listed, roughly 11% were seen once. Whole-study results and caveats: Several hundred expanded graft clones reportedly supplied alpha-beta T cells about two months after transplant. Counts and diversity of T cells one year after transplant came mostly from newly produced T cells. Surviving recipient T cells and intrathymic progenitors accounted for some patients' high TCRbeta diversity at day 60.

This clonotype was detected many times. Its antigen is unidentified. Source: peripheral blood, taken 180 days after TCRalphabeta/CD19-depleted stem cell transplant. The sequence came from a male patient aged 2-15 years who had a stem cell transplant for chronic granulomatous disease, so the T cells may come from the graft donor. The J gene is TRBJ2-5, the V gene TRBV7-8, with a weak D call TRBD1 (6 bases). The CDR3 nucleotides are TGTGCCAGCAGCTTATACAACTCCGGGACACTCCAAGAGACCCAGTACTTC. Protein: CASSLYNSGTLQETQYF.